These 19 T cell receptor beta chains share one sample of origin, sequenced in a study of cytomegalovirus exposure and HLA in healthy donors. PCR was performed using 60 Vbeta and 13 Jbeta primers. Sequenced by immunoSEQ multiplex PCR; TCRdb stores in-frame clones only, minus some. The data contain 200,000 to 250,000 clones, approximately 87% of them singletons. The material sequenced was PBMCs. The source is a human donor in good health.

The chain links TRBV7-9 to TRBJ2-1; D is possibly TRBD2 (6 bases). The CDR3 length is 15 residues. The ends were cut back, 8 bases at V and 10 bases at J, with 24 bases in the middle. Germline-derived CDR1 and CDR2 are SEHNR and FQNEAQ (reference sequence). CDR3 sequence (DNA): TGTGCCAGCGCTAGAGAGGCGGGATTTCTTCTGGAGCAGTTCTTC. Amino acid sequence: CASAREAGFLLEQFF.

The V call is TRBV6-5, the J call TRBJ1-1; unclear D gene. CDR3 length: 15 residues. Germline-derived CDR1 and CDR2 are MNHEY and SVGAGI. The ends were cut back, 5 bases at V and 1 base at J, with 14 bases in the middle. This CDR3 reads CASSKSGRENTEAFF. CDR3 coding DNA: TGTGCCAGCAGTAAATCCGGACGGGAGAACACTGAAGCTTTCTTT.

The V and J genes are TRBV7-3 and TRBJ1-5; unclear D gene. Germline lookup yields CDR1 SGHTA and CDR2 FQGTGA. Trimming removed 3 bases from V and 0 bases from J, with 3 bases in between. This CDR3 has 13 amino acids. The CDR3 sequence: CASSFGSNQPQHF. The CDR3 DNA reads TGTGCCAGCAGCTTCGGTAGCAATCAGCCCCAGCATTTT.

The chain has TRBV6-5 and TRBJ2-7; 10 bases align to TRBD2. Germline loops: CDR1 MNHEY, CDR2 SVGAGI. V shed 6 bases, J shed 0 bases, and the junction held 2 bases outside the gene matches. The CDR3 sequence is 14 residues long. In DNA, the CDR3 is TGTGCCAGCAGCACTAGCGGGGACTCCTACGAGCAGTACTTC. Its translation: CASSTSGDSYEQYF.

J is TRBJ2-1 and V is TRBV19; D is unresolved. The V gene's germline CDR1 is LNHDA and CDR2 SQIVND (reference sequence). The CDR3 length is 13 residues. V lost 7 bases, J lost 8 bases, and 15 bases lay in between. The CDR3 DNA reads TGTGCCAGTACTGTAGCCCCCTGGGATGAGCAGTTCTTC. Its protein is CASTVAPWDEQFF. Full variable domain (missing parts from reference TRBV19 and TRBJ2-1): DGGITQSPKYLFRKEGQNVTLSCEQNLNHDAMYWYRQDPGQGLRLIYYSQIVNDFQKGDIAEGYSVSREKKESFPLTVTSAQKNPTAFYLCASTVAPWDEQFFGPGTRLTVL.

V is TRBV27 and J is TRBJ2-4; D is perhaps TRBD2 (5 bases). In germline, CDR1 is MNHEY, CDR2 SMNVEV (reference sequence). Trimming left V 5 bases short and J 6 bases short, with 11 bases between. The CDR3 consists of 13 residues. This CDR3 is CASSPGGGNIQYF. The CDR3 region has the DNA TGTGCCAGCAGTCCCGGCGGAGGAAACATTCAGTACTTC.

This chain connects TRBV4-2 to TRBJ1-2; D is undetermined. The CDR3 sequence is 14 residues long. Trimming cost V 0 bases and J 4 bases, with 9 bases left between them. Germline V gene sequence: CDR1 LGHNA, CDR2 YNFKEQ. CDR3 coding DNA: TGTGCCAGCAGCCAAGACGAGGTCGGCTATGGCTACACCTTC. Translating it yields CASSQDEVGYGYTF.

CDR3 sequence (DNA): TGTGCCAGTAACCCGAGGCAGGGGGCGTCGGGGCCTAACTATGGCTACACCTTC. Amino acid sequence: CASNPRQGASGPNYGYTF. V and J are TRBV19 and TRBJ1-2; 8 positions match TRBD1. The CDR3 totals 18 residues. V lost 7 bases and J lost 0; bases outside the gene matches: 16. CDR1 is LNHDA, CDR2 SQIVND, per germline (reference sequence). Full variable domain (remainder filled in from reference TRBV19 and TRBJ1-2): DGGITQSPKYLFRKEGQNVTLSCEQNLNHDAMYWYRQDPGQGLRLIYYSQIVNDFQKGDIAEGYSVSREKKESFPLTVTSAQKNPTAFYLCASNPRQGASGPNYGYTFGSGTRLTVV.

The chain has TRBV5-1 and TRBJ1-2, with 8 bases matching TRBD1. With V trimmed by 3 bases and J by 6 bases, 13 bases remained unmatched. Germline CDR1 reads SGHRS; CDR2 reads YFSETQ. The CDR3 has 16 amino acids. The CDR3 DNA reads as TGCGCCAGCAGCTGGCAGGGGGCAATAGGGGGCAATGGCTACACCTTC. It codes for CASSWQGAIGGNGYTF.

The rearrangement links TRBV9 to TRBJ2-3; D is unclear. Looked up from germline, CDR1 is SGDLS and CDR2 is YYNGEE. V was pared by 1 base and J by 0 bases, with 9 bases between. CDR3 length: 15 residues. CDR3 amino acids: CASSVSDGSTDTQYF. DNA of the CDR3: TGTGCCAGCAGCGTATCTGACGGGAGCACAGATACGCAGTATTTT.

As DNA, the CDR3 is TGTGCCAGCAGATCCGGGGTAGCGATCTACAATGAGCAGTTCTTC. This codes for CASRSGVAIYNEQFF. The rearrangement links TRBV7-2 to TRBJ2-1; D might be TRBD2 (5 bases). Germline CDR1 SGHTA, CDR2 FQGNSA. Trimming cost V 6 bases and J 3 bases, with 15 bases left between them. The CDR3 spans 15 residues.

The CDR3: CASTRSGGYTGELFF. The DNA of the CDR3 is TGTGCCAGCACCCGCTCAGGGGGATACACCGGGGAGCTGTTTTTT. The V gene is TRBV27, the J gene TRBJ2-2; 7 nucleotides match TRBD1. J was trimmed by 3 bases and V by 7 bases; bases with no gene match: 8. The CDR3 length is 15 residues. Germline V CDR1 and CDR2: MNHEY, SMNVEV (reference sequence).

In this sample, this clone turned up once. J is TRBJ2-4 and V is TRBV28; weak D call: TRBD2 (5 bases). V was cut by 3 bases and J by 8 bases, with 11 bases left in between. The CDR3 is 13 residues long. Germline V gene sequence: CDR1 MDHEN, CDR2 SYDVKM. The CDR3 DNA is TGTGCCAGCAGTTTCCGGGGAACAGACATTCAGTACTTC. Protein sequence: CASSFRGTDIQYF.

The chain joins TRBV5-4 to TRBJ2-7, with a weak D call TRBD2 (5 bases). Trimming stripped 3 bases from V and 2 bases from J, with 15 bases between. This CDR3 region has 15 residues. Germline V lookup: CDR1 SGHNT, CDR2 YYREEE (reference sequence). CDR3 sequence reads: CASSSGGLRPYEQYF. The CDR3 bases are TGTGCCAGCAGCTCCGGAGGACTTCGTCCCTACGAGCAGTACTTC.

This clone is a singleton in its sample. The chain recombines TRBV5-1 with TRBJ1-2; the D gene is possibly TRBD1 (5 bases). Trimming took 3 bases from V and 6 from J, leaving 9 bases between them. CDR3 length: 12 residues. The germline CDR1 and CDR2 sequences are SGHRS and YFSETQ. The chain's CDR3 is CASSSSRDGYTF. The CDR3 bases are TGCGCCAGCAGCTCTTCCAGGGATGGCTACACCTTC.

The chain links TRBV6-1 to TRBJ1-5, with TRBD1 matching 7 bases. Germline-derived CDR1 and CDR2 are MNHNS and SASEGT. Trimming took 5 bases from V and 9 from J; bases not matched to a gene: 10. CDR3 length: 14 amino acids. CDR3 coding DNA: TGTGCCAGCAGTTCGGTACAGGGGACACGGCCCCAGCATTTT. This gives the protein CASSSVQGTRPQHF.

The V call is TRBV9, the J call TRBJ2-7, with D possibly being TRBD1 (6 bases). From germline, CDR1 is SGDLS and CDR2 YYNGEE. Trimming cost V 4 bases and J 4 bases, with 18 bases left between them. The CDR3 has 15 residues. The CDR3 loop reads CASSLGRGNWYEQYF. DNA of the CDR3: TGTGCCAGCAGCTTAGGTAGGGGGAATTGGTACGAGCAGTACTTC.

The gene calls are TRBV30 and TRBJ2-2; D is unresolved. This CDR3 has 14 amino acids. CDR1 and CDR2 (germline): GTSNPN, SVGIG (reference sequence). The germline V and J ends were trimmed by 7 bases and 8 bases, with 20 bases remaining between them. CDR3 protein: CAYTPGLYIGELFF. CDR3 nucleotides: TGTGCCTACACTCCGGGTCTTTACATTGGGGAGCTGTTTTTT.

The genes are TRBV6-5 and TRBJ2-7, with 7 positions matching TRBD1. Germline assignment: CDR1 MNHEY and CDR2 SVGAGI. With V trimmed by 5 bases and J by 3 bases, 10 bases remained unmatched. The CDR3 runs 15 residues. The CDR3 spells CASSKLTGIGYEQYF. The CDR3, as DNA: TGTGCCAGCAGTAAATTGACAGGGATAGGCTACGAGCAGTACTTC.